This T cell receptor (beta chain) was observed in a study of blood T cell repertoires in COVID-19. Overall study context: Spain, Italy and the United States supplied samples that represented acute and convalescent COVID-19. Sources were T cells, B-cell-depleted T cells, or PBMCs; the material itself was cDNA or gDNA.

In the authors' workflow: Counts of nucleated cells, estimated from reference gene primer amplification, were obtained. Libraries were prepared by immunoSEQ multiplex PCR; TCRdb keeps only in-frame clonotypes and omits some of them. That table is the source of V, J and clone size, and D and trimming were worked out from the DNA. The repertoire holds roughly 130,000 clones, 90% seen once, with around 3.7% in the top ten. This CDR3 contains 15 residues. Trimming pared 7 bases from V and 0 bases from J, leaving 13 bases between. CDR1 and CDR2 from the germline V gene are LNHDA and SQIVND (reference sequence).

Sequenced sample: peripheral blood. This clonotype was obtained from a man aged 50 or older with active COVID-19. This rearrangement joins TRBV19 to TRBJ1-5; perhaps TRBD1 as D (5 bases). The CDR3 DNA reads as TGTGCCAGTACCTCTTGGGACTCTAGCAATCAGCCCCAGCATTTT. It specifies CASTSWDSSNQPQHF.